The entry below gives a single TCR beta chain sequence along with its context. This specimen belongs to a study of human T cells and chemical hapten exposure. In germline, CDR1 is MNHNS, CDR2 SASEGT. This CDR3 has 14 amino acids. V shed 1 base and J shed 3 bases, with 9 bases lying between them. TCRdb independently ran MiXCR on the RACE reads; one entry per CDR3 protein. Among under 450,000 distinct CDR3 sequences, under 6.5% were seen once, and the ten largest hold around 5.6%. Time point: patch test 2, 6 weeks after DPC sensitization. Documented treatment: therapeutic diphenylcyclopropenone sensitization with weekly scalp DPC.

The chain is built from TRBV6-1 and TRBJ1-2; TRBD1 is a possible D gene (5 bases). The origin of this receptor is a woman under 30 with alopecia areata. Some clones in this sample may be carry-over from other donors' samples. Material: whole blood, obtained in connection with sensitization to the hapten diphenylcyclopropenone (DPC). The chain's CDR3 is CASSEVGRYYGYTF. Written as DNA, the CDR3 is TGTGCCAGCAGTGAAGTGGGGCGATACTATGGCTACACCTTC.